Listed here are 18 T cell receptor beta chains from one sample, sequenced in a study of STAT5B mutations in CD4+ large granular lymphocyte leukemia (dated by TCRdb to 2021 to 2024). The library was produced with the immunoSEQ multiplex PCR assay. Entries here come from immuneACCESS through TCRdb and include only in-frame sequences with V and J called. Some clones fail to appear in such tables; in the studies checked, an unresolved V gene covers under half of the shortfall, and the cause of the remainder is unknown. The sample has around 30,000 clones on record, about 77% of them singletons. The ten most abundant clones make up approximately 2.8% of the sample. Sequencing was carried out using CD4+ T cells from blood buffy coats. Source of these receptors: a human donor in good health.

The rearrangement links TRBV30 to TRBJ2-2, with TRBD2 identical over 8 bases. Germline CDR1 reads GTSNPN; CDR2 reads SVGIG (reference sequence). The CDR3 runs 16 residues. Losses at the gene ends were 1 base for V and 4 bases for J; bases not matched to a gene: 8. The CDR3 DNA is TGTGCCTGGAGTGGTCGGGCGGGAGGAATCACCGGGGAGCTGTTTTTT. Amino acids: CAWSGRAGGITGELFF.

The DNA of the CDR3 is TGTGCCAGCAGCTTAAGGGAGGAGGTAGGACCCCTCCACTTT. Encoded protein: CASSLREEVGPLHF. The V call is TRBV7-9, the J call TRBJ1-6; no clear D gene. Trimming took 2 bases from V and 12 from J, leaving 14 bases between them. CDR3 length: 14 amino acids. Per germline, CDR1 SEHNR and CDR2 FQNEAQ (reference sequence).

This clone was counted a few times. CDR3: CASSIGGQGVGQPQHF. In nucleotides, the CDR3 is TGTGCCAGTAGTATAGGAGGACAGGGGGTTGGACAGCCCCAGCATTTT. This chain connects TRBV19 to TRBJ1-5; 10 bases align to TRBD1. The length of the CDR3 is 16 residues. Germline V gene sequence: CDR1 LNHDA, CDR2 SQIVND (reference sequence). V shed 1 base and J 7 bases; nucleotides not matched to a gene: 7. Based on the CDR3 plus reference TRBV19 and TRBJ1-5, the full variable domain is DGGITQSPKYLFRKEGQNVTLSCEQNLNHDAMYWYRQDPGQGLRLIYYSQIVNDFQKGDIAEGYSVSREKKESFPLTVTSAQKNPTAFYLCASSIGGQGVGQPQHFGDGTRLSIL.

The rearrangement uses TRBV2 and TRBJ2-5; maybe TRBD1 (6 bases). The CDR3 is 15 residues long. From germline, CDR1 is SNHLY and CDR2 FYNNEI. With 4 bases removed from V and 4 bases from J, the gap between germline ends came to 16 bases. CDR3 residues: CASSGTPGAGETQYF. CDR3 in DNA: TGTGCCAGCAGTGGTACACCAGGGGCAGGAGAGACCCAGTACTTC.

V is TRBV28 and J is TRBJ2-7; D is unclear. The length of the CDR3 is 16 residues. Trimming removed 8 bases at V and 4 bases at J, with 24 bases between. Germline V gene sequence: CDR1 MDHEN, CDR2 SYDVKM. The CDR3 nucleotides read TGTGCCAGCGGCCCTAGGACGAGTAAAACGTCGTACGAGCAGTACTTC. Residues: CASGPRTSKTSYEQYF.

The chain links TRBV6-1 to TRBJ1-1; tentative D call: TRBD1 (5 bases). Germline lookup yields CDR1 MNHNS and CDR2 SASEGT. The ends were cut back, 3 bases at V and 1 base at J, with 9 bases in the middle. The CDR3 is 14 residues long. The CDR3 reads CASSEGGWNTEAFF. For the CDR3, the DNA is TGTGCCAGCAGTGAGGGGGGTTGGAACACTGAAGCTTTCTTT.

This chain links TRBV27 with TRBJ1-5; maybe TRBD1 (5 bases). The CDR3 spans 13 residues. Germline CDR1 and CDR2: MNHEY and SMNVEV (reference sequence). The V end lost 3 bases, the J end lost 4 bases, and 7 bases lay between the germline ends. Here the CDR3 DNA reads TGTGCCAGCAGTTTTCGGGGGAATCAGCCCCAGCATTTT. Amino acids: CASSFRGNQPQHF.

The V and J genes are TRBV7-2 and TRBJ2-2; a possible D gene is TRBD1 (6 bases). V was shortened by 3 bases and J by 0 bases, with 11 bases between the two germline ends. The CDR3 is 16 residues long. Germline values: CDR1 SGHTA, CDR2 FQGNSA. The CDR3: CASSFTGTTNTGELFF. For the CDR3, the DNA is TGTGCCAGCAGCTTCACCGGGACAACGAACACCGGGGAGCTGTTTTTT.

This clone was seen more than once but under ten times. Here the CDR3 DNA reads TGCGCCAGCAGCTTGACAGGGGGAAGGAACACTGAAGCTTTCTTT. Protein sequence: CASSLTGGRNTEAFF. The chain is built from TRBV5-1 and TRBJ1-1; 8 nucleotides line up with TRBD1. J gave up 1 base and V 1 base, and 3 bases lay outside the gene matches. The CDR3 totals 15 residues. Germline CDR1 reads SGHRS; CDR2 reads YFSETQ.

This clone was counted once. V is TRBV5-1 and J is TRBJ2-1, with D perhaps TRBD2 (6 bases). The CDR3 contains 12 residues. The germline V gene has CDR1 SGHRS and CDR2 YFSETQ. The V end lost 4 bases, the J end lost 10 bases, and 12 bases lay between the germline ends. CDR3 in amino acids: CASSRLGNEQFF. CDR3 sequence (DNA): TGCGCCAGCAGCCGACTAGGGAACGAGCAGTTCTTC. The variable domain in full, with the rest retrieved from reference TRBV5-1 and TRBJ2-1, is KAGVTQTPRYLIKTRGQQVTLSCSPISGHRSVSWYQQTPGQGLQFLFEYFSETQRNKGNFPGRFSGRQFSNSRSEMNVSTLELGDSALYLCASSRLGNEQFFGPGTRLTVL.

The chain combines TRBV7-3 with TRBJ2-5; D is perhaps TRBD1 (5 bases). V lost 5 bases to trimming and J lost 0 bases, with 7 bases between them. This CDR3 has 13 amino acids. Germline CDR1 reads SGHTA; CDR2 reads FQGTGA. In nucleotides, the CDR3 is TGTGCCAGCAGCCGACAGAACCAAGAGACCCAGTACTTC. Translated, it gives CASSRQNQETQYF.

The CDR3 here is CASSYQRGRNYEQYF. Here the CDR3 DNA reads TGTGCCAGCAGTTATCAACGCGGGAGGAACTACGAGCAGTACTTC. This rearrangement joins TRBV6-5 to TRBJ2-7, with 8 bases identical to TRBD2. The CDR3 has 15 amino acids. Germline V gene sequence: CDR1 MNHEY, CDR2 SVGAGI. Trimming removed 3 bases from V and 3 bases from J; junction bases left unmatched: 7.

CDR3 region: CASSLEGGITSPLHF. CDR3 nucleotides: TGTGCCAGCAGCTTAGAGGGTGGTATAACTTCACCCCTCCACTTT. This rearrangement joins TRBV7-2 to TRBJ1-6; D is unresolved. The germline V and J ends were trimmed by 1 base and 9 bases, with 13 bases remaining between them. This CDR3 comprises 15 residues. The germline V gene encodes CDR1 SGHTA and CDR2 FQGNSA.

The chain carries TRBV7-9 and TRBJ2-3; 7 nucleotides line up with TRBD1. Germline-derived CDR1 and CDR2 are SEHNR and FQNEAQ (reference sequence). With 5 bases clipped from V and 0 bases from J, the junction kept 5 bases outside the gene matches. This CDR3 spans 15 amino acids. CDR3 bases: TGTGCCAGCAGCCCAACAGGGGTTAGCACAGATACGCAGTATTTT. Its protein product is CASSPTGVSTDTQYF.

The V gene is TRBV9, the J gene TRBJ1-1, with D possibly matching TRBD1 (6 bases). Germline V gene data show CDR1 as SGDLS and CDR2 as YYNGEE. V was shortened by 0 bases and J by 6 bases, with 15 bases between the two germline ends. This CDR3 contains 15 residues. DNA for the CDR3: TGTGCCAGCAGCGTAGCCATTACAGGGATCTCTGAAGCTTTCTTT. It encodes CASSVAITGISEAFF.

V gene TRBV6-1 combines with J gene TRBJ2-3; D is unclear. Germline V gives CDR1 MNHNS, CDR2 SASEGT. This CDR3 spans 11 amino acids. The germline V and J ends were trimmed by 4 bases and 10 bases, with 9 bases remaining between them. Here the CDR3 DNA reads TGTGCCAGCAGTGGCGGTTGGGCGCAGTATTTT. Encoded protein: CASSGGWAQYF.

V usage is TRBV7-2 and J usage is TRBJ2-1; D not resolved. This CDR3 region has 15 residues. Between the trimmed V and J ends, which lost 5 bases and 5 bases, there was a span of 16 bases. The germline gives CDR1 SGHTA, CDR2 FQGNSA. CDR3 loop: CASSPPSELDNEQFF. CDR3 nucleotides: TGTGCCAGCAGCCCGCCTAGTGAATTGGACAATGAGCAGTTCTTC.

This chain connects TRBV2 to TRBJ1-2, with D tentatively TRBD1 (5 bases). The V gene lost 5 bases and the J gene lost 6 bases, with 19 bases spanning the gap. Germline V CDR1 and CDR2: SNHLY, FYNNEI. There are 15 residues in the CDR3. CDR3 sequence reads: CASSPDFQGKDGYTF. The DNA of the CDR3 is TGTGCCAGCAGTCCAGACTTCCAGGGAAAGGATGGCTACACCTTC.